The rows below give T cell receptor beta chains drawn from one sample of a study of glioma-infiltrating T cells. TCRdb re-called the multiplex PCR reads with MiXCR, one entry per CDR3 protein. The sample yields 300,000 to 400,000 distinct CDR3 sequences, approximately 42% seen once. The material sequenced was glioma tissue, nonneoplastic brain tissue, or PBMCs (not recorded which). Every receptor here comes from a human donor with low-grade glioma or glioblastoma, undergoing nonglioma brain surgery, or in good health (not recorded which). Each CDR3 is given with its conserved first and last residue. D genes are given only for firm matches. Only part of the rows carry a size: once, few, many, or a class if the clone is expanded.

V	D	size	J	DNA	CDR3
TRBV5-8	NA	few	TRBJ1-2	TGTGCCAGCAGCTTGGGCCTGGACAGTTACTATGGCTACACCTTC	CASSLGLDSYYGYTF
TRBV4-1	NA	NA	TRBJ2-7	TGCGCCAGCAGCCAAGATCTGGGGCAGGAATTGGCCTACGAGCAGTACTTC	CASSQDLGQELAYEQYF
TRBV4-1	NA	NA	TRBJ2-1	TGCGCCAGCAGCCAAGTAGCCAGCGGGACATTCTACTACAATGAGCAGTTCTTC	CASSQVASGTFYYNEQFF
TRBV14	NA	NA	TRBJ2-3	TGTGCCAGCAGCCAAGGAGGAGGGAGCACAGATACGCAGTATTTT	CASSQGGGSTDTQYF
TRBV6-2/TRBV6-3	TRBD2	few	TRBJ2-1	TGTGCCAGCGGAATCCCGGGACTAGCGGGCAATGAGCAGTTCTTC	CASGIPGLAGNEQFF
TRBV2	NA	NA	TRBJ2-7	TGTGCCAGCCTCTTGGCGTACTACGAGCAGTACTTC	CASLLAYYEQYF
TRBV12-3/TRBV12-4	NA	few	TRBJ2-5	TGTGCCAGCAGCCCCCAGGGGGGAGAGACCCAGTACTTC	CASSPQGGETQYF
TRBV6-2/TRBV6-3	NA	few	TRBJ2-7	TGTGCCAGCACTAAAGGGATTACCTACGAGCAGTACTTC	CASTKGITYEQYF
TRBV12-3/TRBV12-4	NA	NA	TRBJ1-1	TGTGCCAGCAGCCCGAAGACATTCATGAACACTCAAGCTTTCTTT	CASSPKTFMNTQAFF
TRBV7-6	NA	few	TRBJ2-7	TGTGCCAGCAGCGAAGAGGCTAGAACCTACGAGCAGTACTTC	CASSEEARTYEQYF
TRBV20-1	NA	many	TRBJ1-1	TGCAGTGCTCCCTGGGGGTTCGGCACTGAAGCTTTCTTT	CSAPWGFGTEAFF